The 10 T cell receptor beta chains below come from one sample, sequenced in a study of vaccination and CD4 T cells after COVID-19. What these receptors recognize is not known. An Oncomine TCR Beta short-read assay was used to sequence the DNA from cultured CD4+ T cells. TCRdb reprocessed the PCR reads with MiXCR, giving one entry per CDR3 protein. The table shows roughly 4,300 distinct CDR3 sequences, with about 63% occurring only once. As to treatment: approximately 10-day PBMC culture with coronavirus spike peptide pools or control peptides (ViraFEST assay). The specimen was CD4+ T cells from blood, cultured in vitro. Receptors originate from a human donor who had recovered from COVID-19.

The V call is TRBV7-2, the J call TRBJ2-5, with D tentatively TRBD2 (6 bases). This CDR3 is 15 amino acids long. The V gene lost 8 bases and the J gene lost 7 bases, with 23 bases spanning the gap. CDR1 and CDR2 from the germline V gene are SGHTA and FQGNSA. Here the CDR3 reads CASEMNGVGGGTQYF. As DNA, the CDR3 is TGTGCCAGCGAAATGAACGGCGTCGGGGGAGGGACCCAGTACTTC.

This clonotype is medium-sized by share. V usage is TRBV10-3 and J usage is TRBJ1-2; unclear D gene. V lost 10 bases, J lost 2 bases, and 14 bases lay in between. CDR3 size: 13 residues. In germline, CDR1 is ENHRY, CDR2 SYGVKD. The CDR3 DNA sequence: TGTGCCACCTGTCCGGGGAACAACTATGGCTACACCTTC. Its translation: CATCPGNNYGYTF.

About this clonotype itself: Since a much larger clone is just one base distant, this may be a read error. This chain joins TRBV2 and TRBJ2-7; D is possibly TRBD1 (7 bases). Trimming removed 4 bases at V and 3 bases at J, with 13 bases between. CDR1 and CDR2 (germline): SNHLY, FYNNEI. This CDR3 has 14 residues. The chain's CDR3 is CASSAQGGFYEQYF. CDR3 DNA: TGTGCCAGCAGTGCGCAGGGGGGCTTCTACGAGCAGTACTTC.

Relative to its sample, this clonotype is medium-sized. The rearrangement links TRBV7-2 to TRBJ1-2; TRBD1 matches 7 bases. Trimming took 3 bases from V and 4 from J; bases not matched to a gene: 2. CDR3 length equals 13 residues. CDR1 SGHTA and CDR2 FQGNSA come from the germline V gene. CDR3 residues: CASSFRGSYGYTF. In DNA, the CDR3 is TGTGCCAGCAGCTTCAGGGGGAGCTATGGCTACACCTTC.

This rearrangement joins TRBV2 to TRBJ1-5, with D possibly TRBD1 on 5 matching bases. The ends were cut back, 6 bases at V and 0 bases at J, with 12 bases in the middle. Germline CDR1 reads SNHLY; CDR2 reads FYNNEI. The CDR3 length is 15 residues. Here the CDR3 reads CASREGPVSNQPQHF. For the CDR3, the DNA is TGTGCCAGCAGGGAGGGGCCGGTTAGCAATCAGCCCCAGCATTTT. Full variable domain (remainder filled in from reference TRBV2 and TRBJ1-5): EPEVTQTPSHQVTQMGQEVILRCVPISNHLYFYWYRQILGQKVEFLVSFYNNEISEKSEIFDDQFSVERPDGSNFTLKIRSTKLEDSAMYFCASREGPVSNQPQHFGDGTRLSIL.

This clonotype was recorded once. The V and J genes are TRBV7-2 and TRBJ2-2; D ambiguous. Germline CDR1 is SGHTA and CDR2 is FQGNSA. Trimming removed 3 bases from V and 6 bases from J, with 5 bases in between. This CDR3 is built from 12 residues. This chain's CDR3 is CASSFLSGELFF. The CDR3 DNA follows: TGTGCCAGCAGCTTCTTGTCCGGGGAGCTGTTTTTT.

This clonotype was counted once. The chain carries TRBV27 and TRBJ1-2; D unclear. V was shortened by 5 bases and J by 4 bases, with 5 bases between the two germline ends. This CDR3 region has 11 residues. Germline values: CDR1 MNHEY, CDR2 SMNVEV (reference sequence). The CDR3 protein is CASSNGYGYTF. The CDR3 region has the DNA TGTGCCAGCAGTAACGGCTATGGCTACACCTTC.

CDR3 coding DNA: TGTGCCAGTCGCCAGACATACATGAACACTGAAGCTTTCTTT. This gives the protein CASRQTYMNTEAFF. This chain joins TRBV2 and TRBJ1-1; D is ambiguous. The V end was cut by 9 bases, the J end by 0 bases, with 14 bases between. CDR3 length: 14 amino acids. Per the germline V gene, CDR1 is SNHLY and CDR2 is FYNNEI.

The chain is built from TRBV20-1 and TRBJ1-2; 10 positions agree with TRBD1. The CDR3 runs to 14 residues. The trim removed 1 base at V and 2 bases at J, leaving 1 base unmatched. Germline V gene lookup returns CDR1 DFQATT and CDR2 SNEGSKA (reference sequence). CDR3 residues: CSARVDRGNYGYTF. The DNA for the CDR3 is TGCAGTGCTAGAGTGGACAGGGGGAACTATGGCTACACCTTC.

The rearrangement joins TRBV10-1 to TRBJ1-1, with 7 positions matching TRBD1. Germline lookup yields CDR1 WNHNN and CDR2 SYGVQD (reference sequence). CDR3 length: 13 amino acids. The V segment lost 0 bases and the J segment 6 bases; nucleotides outside the gene matches: 1. CDR3 in amino acids: CASSESQGAEAFF. DNA of the CDR3: TGCGCCAGCAGTGAGTCTCAGGGGGCTGAAGCTTTCTTT.